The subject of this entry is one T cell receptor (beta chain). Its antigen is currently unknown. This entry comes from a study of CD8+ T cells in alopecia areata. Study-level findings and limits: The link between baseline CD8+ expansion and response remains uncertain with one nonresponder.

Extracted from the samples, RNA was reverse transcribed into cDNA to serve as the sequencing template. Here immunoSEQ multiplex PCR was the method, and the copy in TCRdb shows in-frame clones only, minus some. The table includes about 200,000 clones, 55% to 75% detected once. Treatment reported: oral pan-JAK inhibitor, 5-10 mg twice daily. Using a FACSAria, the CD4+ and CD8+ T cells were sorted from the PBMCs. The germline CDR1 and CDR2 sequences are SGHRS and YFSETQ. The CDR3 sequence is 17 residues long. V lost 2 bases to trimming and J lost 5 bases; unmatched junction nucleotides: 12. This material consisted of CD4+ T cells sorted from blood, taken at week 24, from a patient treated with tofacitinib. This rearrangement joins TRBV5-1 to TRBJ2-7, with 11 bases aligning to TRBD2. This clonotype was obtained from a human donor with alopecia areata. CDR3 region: CASSLGSGRAGLHEQYF. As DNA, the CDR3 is TGCGCCAGCAGCTTAGGTAGCGGGAGGGCCGGACTTCACGAGCAGTACTTC.